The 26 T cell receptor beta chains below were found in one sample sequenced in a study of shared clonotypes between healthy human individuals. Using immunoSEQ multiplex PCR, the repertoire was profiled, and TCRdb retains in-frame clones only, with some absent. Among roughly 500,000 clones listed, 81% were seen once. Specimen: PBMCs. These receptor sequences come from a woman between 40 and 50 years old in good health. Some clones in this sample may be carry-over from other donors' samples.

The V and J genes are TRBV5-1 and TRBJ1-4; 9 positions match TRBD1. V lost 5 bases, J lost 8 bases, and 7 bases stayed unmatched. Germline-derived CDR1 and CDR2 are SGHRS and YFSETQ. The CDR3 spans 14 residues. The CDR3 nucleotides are TGCGCCAGCAGGATCGGGACAGGGCGGGAAAAACTGTTTTTT. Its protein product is CASRIGTGREKLFF.

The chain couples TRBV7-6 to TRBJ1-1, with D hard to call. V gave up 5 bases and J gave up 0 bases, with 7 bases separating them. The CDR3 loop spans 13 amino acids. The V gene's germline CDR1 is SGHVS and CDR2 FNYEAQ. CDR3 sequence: CASSRDVNTEAFF. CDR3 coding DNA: TGTGCCAGCAGCCGAGACGTGAACACTGAAGCTTTCTTT.

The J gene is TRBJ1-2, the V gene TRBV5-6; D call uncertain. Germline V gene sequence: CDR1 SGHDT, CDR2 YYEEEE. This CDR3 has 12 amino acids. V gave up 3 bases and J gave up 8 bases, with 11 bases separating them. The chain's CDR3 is CASSSTAWGYTF. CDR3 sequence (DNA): TGTGCCAGCAGCTCCACCGCGTGGGGCTACACCTTC.

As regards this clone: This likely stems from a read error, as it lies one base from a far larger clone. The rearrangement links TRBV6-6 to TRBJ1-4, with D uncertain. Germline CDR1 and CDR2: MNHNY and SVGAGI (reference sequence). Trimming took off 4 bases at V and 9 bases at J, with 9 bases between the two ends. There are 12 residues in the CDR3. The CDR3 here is CASSLRDKKLFF. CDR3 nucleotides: TGTGCCAGCAGTTTGAGAGATAAAAAACTGTTTTTT.

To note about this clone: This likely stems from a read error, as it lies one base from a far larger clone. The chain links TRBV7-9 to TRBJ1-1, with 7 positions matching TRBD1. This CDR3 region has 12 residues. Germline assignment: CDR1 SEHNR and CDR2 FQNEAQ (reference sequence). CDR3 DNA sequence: TGTGCCGGCAGCTACGGACAGGTGGGAGCTTTCTTT. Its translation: CAGSYGQVGAFF.

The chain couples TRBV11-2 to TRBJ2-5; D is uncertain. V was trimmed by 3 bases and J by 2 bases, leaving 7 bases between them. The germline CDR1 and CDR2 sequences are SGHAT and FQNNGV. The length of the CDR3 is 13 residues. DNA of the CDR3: TGTGCCAGCAGCTTCGGCAAACAAGAGACCCAGTACTTC. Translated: CASSFGKQETQYF.

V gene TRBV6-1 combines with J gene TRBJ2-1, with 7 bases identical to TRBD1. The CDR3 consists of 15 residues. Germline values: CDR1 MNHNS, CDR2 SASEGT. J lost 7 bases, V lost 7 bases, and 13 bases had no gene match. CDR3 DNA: TGTGCCAGCAACAGGGGCTCCTCCAGCCCAAATGAGCAGTTCTTC. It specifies CASNRGSSSPNEQFF.

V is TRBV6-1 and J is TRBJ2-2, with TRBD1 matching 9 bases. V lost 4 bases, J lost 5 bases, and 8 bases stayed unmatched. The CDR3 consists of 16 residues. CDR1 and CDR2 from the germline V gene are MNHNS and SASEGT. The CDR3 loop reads CASSGTGGEVTGELFF. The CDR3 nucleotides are TGTGCCAGCAGTGGTACAGGGGGCGAAGTAACCGGGGAGCTGTTTTTT.

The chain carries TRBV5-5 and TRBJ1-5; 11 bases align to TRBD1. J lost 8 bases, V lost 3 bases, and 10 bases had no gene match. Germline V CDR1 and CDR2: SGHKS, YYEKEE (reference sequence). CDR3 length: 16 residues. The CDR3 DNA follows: TGTGCCAGCAGCTCCTTGGACAGGGGGCGGGAAGAGCCCCAGCATTTT. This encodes CASSSLDRGREEPQHF.

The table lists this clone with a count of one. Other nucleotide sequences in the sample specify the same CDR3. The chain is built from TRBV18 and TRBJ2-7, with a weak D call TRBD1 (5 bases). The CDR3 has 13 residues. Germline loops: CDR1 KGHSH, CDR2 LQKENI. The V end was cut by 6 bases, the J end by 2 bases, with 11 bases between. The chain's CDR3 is CASSQGQAYEQYF. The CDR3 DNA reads TGTGCCAGCTCCCAGGGCCAAGCCTACGAGCAGTACTTC.

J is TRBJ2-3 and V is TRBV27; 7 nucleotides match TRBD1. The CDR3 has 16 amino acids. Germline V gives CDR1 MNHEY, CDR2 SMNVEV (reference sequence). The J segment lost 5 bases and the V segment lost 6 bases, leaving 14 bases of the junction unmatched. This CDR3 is CASSPRGTVVQDTQYF. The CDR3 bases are TGTGCCAGCAGCCCTAGGGGGACAGTGGTGCAAGATACGCAGTATTTT.

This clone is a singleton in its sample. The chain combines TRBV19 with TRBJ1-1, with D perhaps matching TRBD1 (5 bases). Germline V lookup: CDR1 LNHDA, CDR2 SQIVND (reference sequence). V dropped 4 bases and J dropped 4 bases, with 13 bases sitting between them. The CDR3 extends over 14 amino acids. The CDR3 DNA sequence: TGTGCCAGTAGTACAGGGCCCAGAGGCACTGAAGCTTTCTTT. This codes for CASSTGPRGTEAFF.

This CDR3 is CASSLGVGSEQYF. CDR3 DNA sequence: TGTGCCAGCAGCTTAGGAGTGGGTAGTGAGCAGTACTTC. V usage is TRBV7-8 and J usage is TRBJ2-7; no clear D gene. V was clipped by 1 base and J by 7 bases, with 11 bases between them. CDR1 is SGHVS and CDR2 is FQNEAQ in the germline V gene. CDR3 length equals 13 residues.

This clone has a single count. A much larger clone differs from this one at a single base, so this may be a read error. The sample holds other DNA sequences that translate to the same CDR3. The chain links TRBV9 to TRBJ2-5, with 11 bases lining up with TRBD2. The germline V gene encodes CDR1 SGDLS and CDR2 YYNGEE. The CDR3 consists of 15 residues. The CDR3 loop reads CASSVSGTSGETQYF. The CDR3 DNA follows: TGCGCCAGCAGCGTATCGGGGACTAGCGGTGAGACCCAGTACTTC. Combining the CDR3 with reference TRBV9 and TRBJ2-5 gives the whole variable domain DSGVTQTPKHLITATGQRVTLRCSPRSGDLSVYWYQQSLDQGLQFLIQYYNGEERAKGNILERFSAQQFPDLHSELNLSSLELGDSALYFCASSVSGTSGETQYFGPGTRLLVL.

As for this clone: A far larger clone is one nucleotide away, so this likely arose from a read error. The CDR3, as DNA: TGCGCCAGCAGCTTTGACCCAGTGGCTTGGACCGGGGAGCTGTTTTTT. Protein product: CASSFDPVAWTGELFF. The chain recombines TRBV5-1 with TRBJ2-2; D is ambiguous. Germline V CDR1 and CDR2: SGHRS, YFSETQ. V lost 2 bases to trimming and J lost 5 bases, with 16 bases between them. The CDR3 extends over 16 amino acids.

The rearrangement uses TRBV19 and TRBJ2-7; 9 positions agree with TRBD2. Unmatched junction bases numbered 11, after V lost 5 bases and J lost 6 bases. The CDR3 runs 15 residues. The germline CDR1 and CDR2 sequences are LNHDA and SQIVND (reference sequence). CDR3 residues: CASSAGTSWRLEQYF. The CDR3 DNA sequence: TGTGCCAGTAGTGCTGGGACTAGCTGGCGACTCGAGCAGTACTTC.

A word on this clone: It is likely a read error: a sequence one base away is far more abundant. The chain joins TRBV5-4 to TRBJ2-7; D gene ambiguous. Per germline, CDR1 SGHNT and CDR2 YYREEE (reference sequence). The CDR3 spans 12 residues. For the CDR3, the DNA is TGTGCCAGCAGCTCACGAGGATACGAGCGGTACTTC. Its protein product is CASSSRGYERYF.

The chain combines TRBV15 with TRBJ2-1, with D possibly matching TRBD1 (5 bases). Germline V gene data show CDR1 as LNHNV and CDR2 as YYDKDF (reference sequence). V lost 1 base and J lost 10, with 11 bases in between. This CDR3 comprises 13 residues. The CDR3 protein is CATSRGQSWEQFF. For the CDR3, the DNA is TGTGCCACCAGCAGAGGACAGTCTTGGGAGCAGTTCTTC.

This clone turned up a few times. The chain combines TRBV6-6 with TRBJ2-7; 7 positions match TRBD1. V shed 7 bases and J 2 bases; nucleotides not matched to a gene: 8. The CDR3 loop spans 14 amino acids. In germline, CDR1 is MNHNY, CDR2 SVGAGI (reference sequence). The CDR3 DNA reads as TGTGCCAGCATCAAGGGACAGTTGACCTACGAGCAGTACTTC. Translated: CASIKGQLTYEQYF.

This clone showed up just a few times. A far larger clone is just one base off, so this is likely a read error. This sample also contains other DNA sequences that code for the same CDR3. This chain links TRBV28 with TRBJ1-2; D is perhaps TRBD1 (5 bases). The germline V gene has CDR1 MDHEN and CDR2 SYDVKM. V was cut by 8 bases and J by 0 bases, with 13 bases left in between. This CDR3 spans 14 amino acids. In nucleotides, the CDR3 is TGTGCCAGCTATTCCGGGACGCCTAACTATGGCTACACCTTC. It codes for CASYSGTPNYGYTF.

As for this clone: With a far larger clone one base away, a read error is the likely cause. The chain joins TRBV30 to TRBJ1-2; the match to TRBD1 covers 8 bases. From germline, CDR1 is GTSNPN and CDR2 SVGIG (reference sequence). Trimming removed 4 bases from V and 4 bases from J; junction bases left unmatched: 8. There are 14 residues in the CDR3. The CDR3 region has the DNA TGTGCCTGGACCCCCTCTGGGACAGGCTATGGCTACACCTTC. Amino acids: CAWTPSGTGYGYTF.

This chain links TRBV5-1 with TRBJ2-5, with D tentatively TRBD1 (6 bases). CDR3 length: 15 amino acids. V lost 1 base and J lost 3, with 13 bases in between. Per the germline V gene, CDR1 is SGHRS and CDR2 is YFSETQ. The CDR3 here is CASSLTGSVEETQYF. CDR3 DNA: TGCGCCAGCAGCTTGACAGGGAGTGTTGAAGAGACCCAGTACTTC.

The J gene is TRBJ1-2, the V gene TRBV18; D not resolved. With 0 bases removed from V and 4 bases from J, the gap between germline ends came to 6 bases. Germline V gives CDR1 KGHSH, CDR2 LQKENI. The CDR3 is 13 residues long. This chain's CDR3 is CASSPPFSYGYTF. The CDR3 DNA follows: TGTGCCAGCTCACCACCATTCTCCTATGGCTACACCTTC.

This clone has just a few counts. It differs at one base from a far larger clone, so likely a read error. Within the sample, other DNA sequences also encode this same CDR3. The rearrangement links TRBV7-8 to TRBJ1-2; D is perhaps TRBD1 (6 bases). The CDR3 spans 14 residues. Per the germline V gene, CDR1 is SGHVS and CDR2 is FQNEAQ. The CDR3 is CASSLKRTDYGYTF. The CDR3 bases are TGTGCCAGCAGCTTAAAGCGGACAGACTACGGCTACACCTTC.

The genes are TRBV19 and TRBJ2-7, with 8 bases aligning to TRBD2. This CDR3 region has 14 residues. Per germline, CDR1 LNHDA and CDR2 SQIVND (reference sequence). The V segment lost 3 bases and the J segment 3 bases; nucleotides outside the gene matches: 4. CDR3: CASSIRGLGYEQYF. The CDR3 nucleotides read TGTGCCAGTAGTATCAGGGGACTAGGCTACGAGCAGTACTTC. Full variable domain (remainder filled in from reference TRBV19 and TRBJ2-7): DGGITQSPKYLFRKEGQNVTLSCEQNLNHDAMYWYRQDPGQGLRLIYYSQIVNDFQKGDIAEGYSVSREKKESFPLTVTSAQKNPTAFYLCASSIRGLGYEQYFGPGTRLTVT.

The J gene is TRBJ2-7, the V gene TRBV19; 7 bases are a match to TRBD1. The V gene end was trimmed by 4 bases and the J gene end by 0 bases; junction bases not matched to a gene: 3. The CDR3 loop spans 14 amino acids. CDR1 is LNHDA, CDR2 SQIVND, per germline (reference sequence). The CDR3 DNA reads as TGTGCCAGTAGTAGACAGGGATCCTCCTACGAGCAGTACTTC. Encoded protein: CASSRQGSSYEQYF.